The clone carrying this T cell receptor beta chain has only a few counts. Antigen specificity is unknown. This sample stems from a study of beta chain features in type 1 diabetes. Findings and limits, study-wide: Possibly, sequencing cDNA over-represented cells that had high TCR expression levels. Type 1 diabetes patients had VDJ junctions that carried fewer insertions and more deletions. The similarity of naive, central memory and Treg TCRB repertoires appeared greater among patients than among healthy donors.

On average, the one heparinised blood draw given by each donor was around 110 mL. What was sequenced were expressed TCRB transcripts, since all of the isolated RNA had been reverse transcribed. TCRdb's table, derived via immunoSEQ multiplex PCR, lists solely in-frame clones and lacks some. Of around 170,000 clones listed, approximately 9% are singletons. J lost 4 bases, V lost 8 bases, and 3 bases had no gene match. CDR1 is SGHTA and CDR2 is FQGNSA in the germline V gene. This CDR3 is built from 13 residues. The chain recombines TRBV7-2 with TRBJ2-1; 9 bases line up with TRBD2. The sequenced sample was central memory CD4+ T cells from blood. The sequence was obtained from a young woman in good health. CDR3 residues: CASGLASYNEQFF. CDR3 bases: TGTGCCAGCGGACTAGCGAGTTACAATGAGCAGTTCTTC.